The 5 T cell receptor beta chains in this list originate from one sample, sequenced in a study of cytomegalovirus exposure and HLA in healthy donors. Vbeta (60) and Jbeta (13) primers were used in the PCR. TCRdb keeps only in-frame clones here, not all; method: immunoSEQ multiplex PCR. The sample carries around 93,000 clones, 82% recorded once. The sequenced material came from PBMCs. The receptors stem from a man over 45 in good health and CMV-seronegative.

This sequence joins TRBV6-1 and TRBJ2-6; 10 bases are a match to TRBD2. Germline lookup yields CDR1 MNHNS and CDR2 SASEGT. Losses at the gene ends were 2 bases for V and 0 bases for J; bases not matched to a gene: 13. This CDR3 has 21 amino acids. The CDR3 DNA follows: TGTGCCAGCAGTGAAAGCGGGGGGGGCCGATGGAGCCTCTCTGGGGCCAACGTCCTGACTTTC. As protein: CASSESGGGRWSLSGANVLTF.

This sequence joins TRBV9 and TRBJ2-2; D gene ambiguous. V was shortened by 0 bases and J by 0 bases, with 6 bases between the two germline ends. This CDR3 comprises 15 residues. Looked up from germline, CDR1 is SGDLS and CDR2 is YYNGEE. The CDR3 region has the DNA TGTGCCAGCAGCGTAGGGGCAGCGAACACCGGGGAGCTGTTTTTT. Amino acids: CASSVGAANTGELFF. The entire variable domain, with the rest obtained from reference TRBV9 and TRBJ2-2, is as follows: DSGVTQTPKHLITATGQRVTLRCSPRSGDLSVYWYQQSLDQGLQFLIQYYNGEERAKGNILERFSAQQFPDLHSELNLSSLELGDSALYFCASSVGAANTGELFFGEGSRLTVL.

This clone appeared a single time. The gene calls are TRBV19 and TRBJ1-5; 8 nucleotides align to TRBD1. Unmatched junction bases numbered 12, after V lost 7 bases and J lost 7 bases. The V gene's germline CDR1 is LNHDA and CDR2 SQIVND (reference sequence). The CDR3 covers 15 residues. In nucleotides, the CDR3 is TGTGCCAGTACCCCGGGACAGGTCTACGGGCAGCCCCAGCATTTT. Translated, it gives CASTPGQVYGQPQHF.

This rearrangement joins TRBV9 to TRBJ2-7; 8 bases agree with TRBD2. This CDR3 has 15 amino acids. The junction had 7 bases not matched to a gene; V was cut back by 0 bases and J by 5 bases. From germline, CDR1 is SGDLS and CDR2 YYNGEE. The CDR3 region is CASSVETGRADEQYF. DNA of the CDR3: TGTGCCAGCAGCGTAGAGACCGGGAGGGCCGACGAGCAGTACTTC.

This clone was recorded a few times. The chain employs TRBV5-1 and TRBJ2-7; 7 nucleotides line up with TRBD2. Unmatched junction bases numbered 16, after V lost 0 bases and J lost 7 bases. Germline lookup yields CDR1 SGHRS and CDR2 YFSETQ. This CDR3 contains 17 residues. CDR3 region: CASSLGMNSGPRGEQYF. The CDR3 DNA reads as TGCGCCAGCAGCTTGGGTATGAATAGCGGGCCTCGAGGGGAGCAGTACTTC.